This T cell receptor (beta chain) was sequenced in a study of T cells in Graves' hyperthyroidism and ophthalmopathy. RNA transcripts were the template for amplifying TCR beta CDR3 regions. A first-round RT-PCR of the TCR CDR3 used the HTBI primer set. TCRdb passed the multiplex PCR reads through MiXCR, listing each CDR3 protein once. The data hold roughly 700,000 distinct CDR3 sequences, with over 35% observed a single time. Trimming took 2 bases from V and 5 from J; bases not matched to a gene: 3. This CDR3 comprises 14 residues. The sequenced material came from blood. The V and J genes are TRBV12-3 or TRBV12-4 and TRBJ1-1; 9 nucleotides agree with TRBD1. The receptor's source is a woman in her thirties or forties with Graves' hyperthyroidism. As DNA, the CDR3 is TGTGCCAGCAGTTTAAGGGGGACAGGGACTGAAGCTTTCTTT. This encodes CASSLRGTGTEAFF.